Presented here are 11 T cell receptor beta chains from one specimen sequenced in a study of blood T cell repertoires in COVID-19. Here immunoSEQ multiplex PCR was the method, and the copy in TCRdb shows in-frame clones only, minus some. The table has about 230,000 clones, approximately 84% seen once. The sequenced sample consisted of peripheral blood. The origin of the receptors is a middle-aged man with COVID-19, enrolled during active disease.

The V call is TRBV3-1 (or the pseudogene TRBV3-2), the J call TRBJ2-7, with D perhaps TRBD1 (6 bases). Trimming pared 5 bases from V and 1 base from J, leaving 12 bases between. The CDR3 length is 14 residues. The germline V gene has CDR1 LGHDT and CDR2 YNNKEL (reference sequence). The CDR3 spells CASSRPGTSYEQYF. The CDR3 DNA is TGTGCCAGCAGCAGACCCGGGACATCCTACGAGCAGTACTTC.

The chain uses TRBV2 and TRBJ1-1, with a weak D call TRBD1 (5 bases). Trimming cost V 6 bases and J 8 bases, with 13 bases left between them. The CDR3 is 12 residues long. Germline-derived CDR1 and CDR2 are SNHLY and FYNNEI. This chain's CDR3 is CASSPDDREAFF. CDR3 nucleotide sequence: TGTGCCAGCAGCCCCGACGACAGAGAAGCTTTCTTT.

The J gene is TRBJ1-4, the V gene TRBV19, with D unclear. Trimming took off 3 bases at V and 0 bases at J, with 14 bases between the two ends. CDR1 LNHDA and CDR2 SQIVND come from the germline V gene (reference sequence). This CDR3 contains 17 residues. This CDR3 reads CASSMTGRLTTNEKLFF. Here the CDR3 DNA reads TGTGCCAGTAGTATGACCGGAAGACTCACAACTAATGAAAAACTGTTTTTT. The full variable domain, rest sourced from reference TRBV19 and TRBJ1-4, is DGGITQSPKYLFRKEGQNVTLSCEQNLNHDAMYWYRQDPGQGLRLIYYSQIVNDFQKGDIAEGYSVSREKKESFPLTVTSAQKNPTAFYLCASSMTGRLTTNEKLFFGSGTQLSVL.

The chain employs TRBV7-2 and TRBJ1-1; perhaps TRBD1 as D (6 bases). Trimming left V 5 bases short and J 8 bases short, with 15 bases between. This CDR3 spans 13 amino acids. In germline, CDR1 is SGHTA, CDR2 FQGNSA. This CDR3 is CASSNELDREAFF. CDR3 nucleotide sequence: TGTGCCAGCAGCAATGAACTCGACAGGGAAGCTTTCTTT.

This clone was seen a single time. V and J are TRBV5-1 and TRBJ1-2; 9 bases align to TRBD1. The trim removed 4 bases at V and 5 bases at J, leaving 12 bases unmatched. Germline V gene sequence: CDR1 SGHRS, CDR2 YFSETQ. The CDR3 loop spans 16 amino acids. The CDR3 DNA is TGCGCCAGCAGCACGGGACAGGGTTGGGCCAGGTATGGCTACACCTTC. Residues: CASSTGQGWARYGYTF.

The chain is built from TRBV30 and TRBJ2-7, with D unclear. This CDR3 has 13 residues. In germline, CDR1 is GTSNPN, CDR2 SVGIG (reference sequence). Trimming took off 3 bases at V and 3 bases at J, with 12 bases between the two ends. CDR3: CAWRPRFYYEQYF. CDR3 in DNA: TGTGCCTGGAGGCCCCGCTTCTACTACGAGCAGTACTTC.

This clone was counted between two and nine times. V usage is TRBV18 and J usage is TRBJ1-6; 11 bases are shared with TRBD1. The CDR3 is 15 residues long. V was pared by 6 bases and J by 9 bases, with 7 bases of the junction left unmatched. Per the germline V gene, CDR1 is KGHSH and CDR2 is LQKENI. The CDR3 nucleotides read TGTGCCAGCTCGGCCGGGACAGGGGGTTTTTCACCCCTCCACTTT. Translation: CASSAGTGGFSPLHF.

The chain has TRBV2 and TRBJ1-5, with 7 bases aligning to TRBD1. Germline CDR1 reads SNHLY; CDR2 reads FYNNEI. Germline trimming cut 2 bases from V and 4 bases from J; bases unmatched to any gene: 5. The CDR3 has 15 amino acids. The CDR3 sequence: CASSEQGTENQPQHF. CDR3 DNA: TGTGCCAGCAGTGAACAGGGGACAGAGAATCAGCCCCAGCATTTT.

The CDR3 region has the DNA TGTGCCAGCAGCGGCCGAGACAGCCACTACGAGCAGTACTTC. Translated, it gives CASSGRDSHYEQYF. The chain recombines TRBV5-5 with TRBJ2-7, with D possibly being TRBD1 (5 bases). The CDR3 extends over 14 amino acids. The V end was cut by 4 bases, the J end by 3 bases, with 14 bases between. CDR1 is SGHKS and CDR2 is YYEKEE in the germline V gene (reference sequence).

This clone was counted a few times. The J gene is TRBJ2-3, the V gene TRBV7-9, with TRBD2 matching over 11 bases. Germline V lookup: CDR1 SEHNR, CDR2 FQNEAQ (reference sequence). This CDR3 spans 15 amino acids. The J segment lost 4 bases and the V segment lost 5 bases, leaving 5 bases of the junction unmatched. CDR3 in DNA: TGTGCCAGCAGCCGAACTAGCGGGAGTTCAGATACGCAGTATTTT. This translates into CASSRTSGSSDTQYF. Filled out from reference TRBV7-9 and TRBJ2-3, the complete variable domain reads DTGVSQNPRHKITKRGQNVTFRCDPISEHNRLYWYRQTLGQGPEFLTYFQNEAQLEKSRLLSDRFSAERPKGSFSTLEIQRTEQGDSAMYLCASSRTSGSSDTQYFGPGTRLTVL.

This chain connects TRBV24-1 to TRBJ2-7; perhaps TRBD2 as D (6 bases). Germline V gene data show CDR1 as KGHDR and CDR2 as SFDVKD. Between the trimmed V and J ends, which lost 5 bases and 3 bases, there was a span of 10 bases. The CDR3 runs 13 residues. CDR3 in DNA: TGTGCCACCAGTGGCGGGGAGGACTACGAGCAGTACTTC. It yields the protein CATSGGEDYEQYF.